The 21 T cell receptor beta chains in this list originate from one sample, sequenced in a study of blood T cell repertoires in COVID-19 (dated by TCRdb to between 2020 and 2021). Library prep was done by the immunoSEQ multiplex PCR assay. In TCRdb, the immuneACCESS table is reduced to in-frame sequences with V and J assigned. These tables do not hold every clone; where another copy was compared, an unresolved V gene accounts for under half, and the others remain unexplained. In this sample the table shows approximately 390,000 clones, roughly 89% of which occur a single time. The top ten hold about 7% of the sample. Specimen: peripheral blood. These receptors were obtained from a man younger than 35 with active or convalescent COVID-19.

The CDR3 region has the DNA TGTGCCAGCAGCTCCGCTACTTCCGGGAGCGCCAATGAGCAGTTCTTC. This translates into CASSSATSGSANEQFF. The chain is built from TRBV7-9 and TRBJ2-1; possible D gene TRBD2, 6 bases. The V end was cut by 4 bases, the J end by 6 bases, with 19 bases between. This CDR3 has 16 amino acids. Germline V gene data show CDR1 as SEHNR and CDR2 as FQNEAQ (reference sequence).

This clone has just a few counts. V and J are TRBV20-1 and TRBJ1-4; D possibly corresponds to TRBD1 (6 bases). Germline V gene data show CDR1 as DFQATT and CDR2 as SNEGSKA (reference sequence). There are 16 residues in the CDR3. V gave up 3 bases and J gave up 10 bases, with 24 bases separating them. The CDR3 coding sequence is TGCAGTGCTAGTGGGGGGCTCGAGACTCAGGCGGGAAAACTGTTTTTT. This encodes CSASGGLETQAGKLFF.

In DNA form, the CDR3 reads TGTGCCAGCAGCTTGGGGGGCAGCAACACTGAAGCTTTCTTT. It codes for CASSLGGSNTEAFF. The chain couples TRBV5-4 to TRBJ1-1; maybe TRBD1 (5 bases). The V end was cut by 0 bases, the J end by 2 bases, with 8 bases between. From germline, CDR1 is SGHNT and CDR2 YYREEE (reference sequence). This CDR3 region has 14 residues. The full variable domain, rest sourced from reference TRBV5-4 and TRBJ1-1, is ETGVTQSPTHLIKTRGQQVTLRCSSQSGHNTVSWYQQALGQGPQFIFQYYREEENGRGNFPPRFSGLQFPNYSSELNVNALELDDSALYLCASSLGGSNTEAFFGQGTRLTVV.

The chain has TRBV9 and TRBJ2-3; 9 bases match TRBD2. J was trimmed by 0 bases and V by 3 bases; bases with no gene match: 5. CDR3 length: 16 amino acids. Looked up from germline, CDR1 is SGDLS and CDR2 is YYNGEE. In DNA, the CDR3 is TGTGCCAGCAGCGCGGGACTAGCCACTAGCACAGATACGCAGTATTTT. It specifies CASSAGLATSTDTQYF.

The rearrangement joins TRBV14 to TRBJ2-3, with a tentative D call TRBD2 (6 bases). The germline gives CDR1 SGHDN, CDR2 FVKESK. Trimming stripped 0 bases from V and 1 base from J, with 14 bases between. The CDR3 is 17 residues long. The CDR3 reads CASSQDELAGRTDTQYF. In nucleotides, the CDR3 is TGTGCCAGCAGCCAAGATGAATTGGCGGGACGCACAGATACGCAGTATTTT.

The CDR3 region is CASSYPPDRYTEAFF. The DNA for the CDR3 is TGTGCCAGCAGTTACCCCCCGGACAGGTACACTGAAGCTTTCTTT. The chain combines TRBV6-6 with TRBJ1-1, with 7 bases that match TRBD1. Losses at the gene ends were 2 bases for V and 3 bases for J; bases not matched to a gene: 6. The CDR3 covers 15 residues. In germline, CDR1 is MNHNY, CDR2 SVGAGI (reference sequence).

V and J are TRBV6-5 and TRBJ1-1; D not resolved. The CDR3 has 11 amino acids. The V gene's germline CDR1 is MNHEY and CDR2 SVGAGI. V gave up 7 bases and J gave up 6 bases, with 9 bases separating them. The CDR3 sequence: CASTYLAEAFF. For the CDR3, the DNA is TGTGCCAGCACCTACCTAGCTGAAGCTTTCTTT.

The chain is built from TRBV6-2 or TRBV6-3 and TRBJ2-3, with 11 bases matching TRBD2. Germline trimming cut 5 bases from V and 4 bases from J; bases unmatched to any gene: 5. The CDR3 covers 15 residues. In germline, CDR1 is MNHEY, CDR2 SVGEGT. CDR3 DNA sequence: TGTGCCAGCAGTGCAGTAGCGGGAGGGCCAGATACGCAGTATTTT. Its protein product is CASSAVAGGPDTQYF.

The CDR3 DNA sequence: TGTGCCAGCAGCTTAGAGCGGGGTGGCGGGGAGCTGTTTTTT. Residues: CASSLERGGGELFF. This chain links TRBV11-2 with TRBJ2-2; D may be TRBD2 (6 bases). With 0 bases removed from V and 7 bases from J, the gap between germline ends came to 9 bases. The CDR3 consists of 14 residues. Looked up from germline, CDR1 is SGHAT and CDR2 is FQNNGV.

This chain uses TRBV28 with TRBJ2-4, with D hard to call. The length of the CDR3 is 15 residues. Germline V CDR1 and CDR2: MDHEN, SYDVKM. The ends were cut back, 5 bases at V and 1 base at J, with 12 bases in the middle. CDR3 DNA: TGTGCCAGCAGTGAACACACCCCTGCCAAAAACATTCAGTACTTC. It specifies CASSEHTPAKNIQYF.

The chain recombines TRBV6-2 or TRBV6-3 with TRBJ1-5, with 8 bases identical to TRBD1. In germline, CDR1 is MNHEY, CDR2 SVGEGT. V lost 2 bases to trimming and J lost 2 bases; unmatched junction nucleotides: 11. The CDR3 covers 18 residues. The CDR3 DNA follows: TGTGCCAGCAGTTACGCCAGGGGGCGGGTGAACGGCAATCAGCCCCAGCATTTT. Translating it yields CASSYARGRVNGNQPQHF.

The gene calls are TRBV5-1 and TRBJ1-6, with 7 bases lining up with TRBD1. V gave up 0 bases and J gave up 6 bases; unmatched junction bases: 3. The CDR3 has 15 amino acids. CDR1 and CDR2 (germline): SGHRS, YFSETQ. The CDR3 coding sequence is TGCGCCAGCAGCTTGGCCGGGACAGCTAATTCACCCCTCCACTTT. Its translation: CASSLAGTANSPLHF.

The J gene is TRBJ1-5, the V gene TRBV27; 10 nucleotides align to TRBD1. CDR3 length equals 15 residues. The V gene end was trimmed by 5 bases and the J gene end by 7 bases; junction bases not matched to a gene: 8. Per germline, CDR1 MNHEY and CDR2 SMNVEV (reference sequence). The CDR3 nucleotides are TGTGCCAGCAGTCCCTTGACAGGGGGCGGACAGCCCCAGCATTTT. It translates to CASSPLTGGGQPQHF.

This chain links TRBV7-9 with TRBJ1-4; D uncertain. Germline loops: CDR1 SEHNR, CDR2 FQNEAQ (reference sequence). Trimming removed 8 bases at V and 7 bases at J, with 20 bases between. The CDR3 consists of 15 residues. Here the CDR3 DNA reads TGTGCCAGCTCACACAAGGGCTCGGAGGGTGAAAAACTGTTTTTT. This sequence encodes CASSHKGSEGEKLFF.

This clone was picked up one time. This CDR3 is CASSSGQGNYNSPLHF. The CDR3 nucleotides are TGTGCCAGCAGTTCCGGACAGGGGAACTATAATTCACCCCTCCACTTT. The rearrangement uses TRBV6-5 and TRBJ1-6; the match to TRBD1 covers 9 bases. The V gene's germline CDR1 is MNHEY and CDR2 SVGAGI. The CDR3 length is 16 residues. Trimming took 4 bases from V and 3 from J; bases not matched to a gene: 4.

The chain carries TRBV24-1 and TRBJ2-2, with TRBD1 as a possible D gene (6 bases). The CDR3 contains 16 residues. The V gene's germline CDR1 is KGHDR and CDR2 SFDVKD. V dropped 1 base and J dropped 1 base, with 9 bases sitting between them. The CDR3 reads CATSDLRDMNTGELFF. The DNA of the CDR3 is TGTGCCACCAGTGATTTACGGGACATGAACACCGGGGAGCTGTTTTTT.

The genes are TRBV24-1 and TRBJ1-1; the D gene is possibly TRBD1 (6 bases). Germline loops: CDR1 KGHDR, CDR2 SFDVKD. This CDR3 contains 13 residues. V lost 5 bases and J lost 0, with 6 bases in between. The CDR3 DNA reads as TGTGCCACCAGTGCAGGGGTGAACACTGAAGCTTTCTTT. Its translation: CATSAGVNTEAFF.

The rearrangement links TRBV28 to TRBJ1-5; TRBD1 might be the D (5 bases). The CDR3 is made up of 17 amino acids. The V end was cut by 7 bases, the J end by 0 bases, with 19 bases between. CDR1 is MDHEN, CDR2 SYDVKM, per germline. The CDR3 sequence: CASNHPFRDYSNQPQHF. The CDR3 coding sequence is TGTGCCAGCAATCACCCCTTCAGGGATTATAGCAATCAGCCCCAGCATTTT.

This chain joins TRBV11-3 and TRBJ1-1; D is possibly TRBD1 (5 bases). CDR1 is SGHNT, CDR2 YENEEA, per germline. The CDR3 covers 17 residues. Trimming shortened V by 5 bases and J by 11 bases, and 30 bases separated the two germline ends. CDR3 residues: CASSLFPPPGGGLRAFF. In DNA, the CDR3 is TGTGCCAGCAGCCTGTTTCCCCCGCCGGGGGGTGGATTGCGGGCTTTCTTT.

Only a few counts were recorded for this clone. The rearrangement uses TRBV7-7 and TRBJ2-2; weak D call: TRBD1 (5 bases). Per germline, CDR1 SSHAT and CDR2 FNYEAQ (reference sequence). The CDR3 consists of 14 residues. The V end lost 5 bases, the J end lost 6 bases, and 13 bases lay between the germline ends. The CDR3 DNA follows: TGTGCCAGCAGCCCCGCGGCAGGGTCCGGGGAGCTGTTTTTT. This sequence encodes CASSPAAGSGELFF.

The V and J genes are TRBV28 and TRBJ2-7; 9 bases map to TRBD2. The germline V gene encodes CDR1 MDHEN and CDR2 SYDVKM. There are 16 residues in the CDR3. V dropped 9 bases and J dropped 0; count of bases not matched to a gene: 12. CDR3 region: CASGASGIESSYEQYF. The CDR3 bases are TGTGCCAGTGGGGCTAGCGGGATAGAAAGCTCCTACGAGCAGTACTTC. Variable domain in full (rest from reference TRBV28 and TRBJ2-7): DVKVTQSSRYLVKRTGEKVFLECVQDMDHENMFWYRQDPGLGLRLIYFSYDVKMKEKGDIPEGYSVSREKKERFSLILESASTNQTSMYLCASGASGIESSYEQYFGPGTRLTVT.